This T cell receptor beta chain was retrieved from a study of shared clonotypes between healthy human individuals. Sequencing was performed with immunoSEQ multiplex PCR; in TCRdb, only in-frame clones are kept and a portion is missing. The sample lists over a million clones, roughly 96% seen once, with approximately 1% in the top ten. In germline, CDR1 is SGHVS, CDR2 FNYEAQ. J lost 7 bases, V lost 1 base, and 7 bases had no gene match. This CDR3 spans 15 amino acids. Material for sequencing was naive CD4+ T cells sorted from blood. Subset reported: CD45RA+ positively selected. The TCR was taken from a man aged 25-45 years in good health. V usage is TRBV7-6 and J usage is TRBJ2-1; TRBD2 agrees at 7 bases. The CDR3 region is CASSLVASGTNEQFF. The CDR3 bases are TGTGCCAGCAGCTTAGTTGCTAGCGGAACAAATGAGCAGTTCTTC.